The T cell receptor beta chain under discussion was sequenced for a study of shared clonotypes between healthy human individuals. Donors were healthy HIV-negative adults without recently reported acute infections or vaccinations. Data came from immunoSEQ multiplex PCR; TCRdb stores just in-frame clones and leaves some out. The sample yields about 980,000 clones, approximately 80% seen once. This clonotype originated in a man younger than 35 in good health. Sequenced material: memory CD4+ T cells sorted from blood. Subset defined: CD45RA-negative fraction.

CDR3 amino acids: CASSLSPGLTEAFF. The CDR3, as DNA: TGTGCCAGCAGCTTAAGCCCAGGGTTGACTGAAGCTTTCTTT. The V and J genes are TRBV7-6 and TRBJ1-1; TRBD1 might be the D (5 bases). Germline-derived CDR1 and CDR2 are SGHVS and FNYEAQ. This CDR3 is built from 14 residues. Trimming took off 2 bases at V and 5 bases at J, with 12 bases between the two ends.